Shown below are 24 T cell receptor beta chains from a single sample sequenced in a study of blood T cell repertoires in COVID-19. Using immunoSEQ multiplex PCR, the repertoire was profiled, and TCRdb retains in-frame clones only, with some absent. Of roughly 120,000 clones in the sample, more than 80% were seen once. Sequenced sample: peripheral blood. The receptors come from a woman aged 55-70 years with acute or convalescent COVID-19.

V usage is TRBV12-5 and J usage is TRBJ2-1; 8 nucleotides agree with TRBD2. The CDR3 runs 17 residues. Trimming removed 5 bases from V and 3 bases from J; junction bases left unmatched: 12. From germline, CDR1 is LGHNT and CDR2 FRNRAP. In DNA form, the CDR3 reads TGTGCTAGTGGTCCCCCCACGGGGGGGTCCCTCTACAATGAGCAGTTCTTC. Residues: CASGPPTGGSLYNEQFF. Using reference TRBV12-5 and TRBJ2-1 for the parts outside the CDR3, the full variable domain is DARVTQTPRHKVTEMGQEVTMRCQPILGHNTVFWYRQTMMQGLELLAYFRNRAPLDDSGMPKDRFSAEMPDATLATLKIQPSEPRDSAVYFCASGPPTGGSLYNEQFFGPGTRLTVL.

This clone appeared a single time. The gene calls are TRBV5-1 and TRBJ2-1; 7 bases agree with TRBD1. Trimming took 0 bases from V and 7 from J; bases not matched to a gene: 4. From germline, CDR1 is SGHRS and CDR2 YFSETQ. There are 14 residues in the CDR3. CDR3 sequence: CASSLGQGRNEQFF. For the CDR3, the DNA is TGCGCCAGCAGCTTGGGACAGGGACGGAATGAGCAGTTCTTC.

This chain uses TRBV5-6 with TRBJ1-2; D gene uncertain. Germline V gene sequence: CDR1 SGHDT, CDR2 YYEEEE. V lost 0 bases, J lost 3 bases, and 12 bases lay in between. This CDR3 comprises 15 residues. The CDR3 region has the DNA TGTGCCAGCAGCTTGGCCGGCGGCTTCGACTATGGCTACACCTTC. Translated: CASSLAGGFDYGYTF.

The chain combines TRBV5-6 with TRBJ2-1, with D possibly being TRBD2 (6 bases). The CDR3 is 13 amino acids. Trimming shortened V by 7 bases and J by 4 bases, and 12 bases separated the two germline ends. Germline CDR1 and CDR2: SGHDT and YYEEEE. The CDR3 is CASSAEGYNEQFF. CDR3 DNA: TGTGCCAGCTCAGCGGAGGGATACAATGAGCAGTTCTTC. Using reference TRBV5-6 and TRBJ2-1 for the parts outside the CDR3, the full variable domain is DAGVTQSPTHLIKTRGQQVTLRCSPKSGHDTVSWYQQALGQGPQFIFQYYEEEERQRGNFPDRFSGHQFPNYSSELNVNALLLGDSALYLCASSAEGYNEQFFGPGTRLTVL.

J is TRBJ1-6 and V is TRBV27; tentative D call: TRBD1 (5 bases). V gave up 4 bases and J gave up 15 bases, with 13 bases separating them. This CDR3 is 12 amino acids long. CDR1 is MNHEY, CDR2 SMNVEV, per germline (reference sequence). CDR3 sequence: CASSSPDNRLHF. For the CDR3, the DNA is TGTGCCAGCAGTTCCCCGGACAATCGCCTCCACTTT.

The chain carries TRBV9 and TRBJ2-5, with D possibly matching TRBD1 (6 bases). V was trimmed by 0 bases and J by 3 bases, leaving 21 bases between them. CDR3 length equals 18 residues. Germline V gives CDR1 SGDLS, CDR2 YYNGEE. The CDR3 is CASSVGARGKGMEETQYF. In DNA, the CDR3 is TGTGCCAGCAGCGTAGGGGCCAGGGGAAAGGGGATGGAAGAGACCCAGTACTTC.

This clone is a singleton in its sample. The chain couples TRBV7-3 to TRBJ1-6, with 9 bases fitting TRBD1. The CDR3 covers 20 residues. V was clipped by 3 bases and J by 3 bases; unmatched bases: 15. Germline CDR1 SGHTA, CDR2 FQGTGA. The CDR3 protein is CASSFTHLHRGPNYNSPLHF. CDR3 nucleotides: TGTGCCAGCAGCTTCACCCACCTACACAGGGGGCCCAACTATAATTCACCCCTCCACTTT.

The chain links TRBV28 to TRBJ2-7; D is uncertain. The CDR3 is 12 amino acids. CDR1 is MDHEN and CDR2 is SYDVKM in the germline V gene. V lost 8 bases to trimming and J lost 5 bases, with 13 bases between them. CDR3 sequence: CASCKPGDEQYV. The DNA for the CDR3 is TGTGCCAGCTGTAAACCCGGAGACGAGCAGTACGTC.

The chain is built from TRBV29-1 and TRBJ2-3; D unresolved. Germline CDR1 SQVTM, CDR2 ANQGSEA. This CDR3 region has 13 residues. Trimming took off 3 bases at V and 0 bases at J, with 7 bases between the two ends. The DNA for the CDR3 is TGCAGCGTTGAGCCGACTAGCACAGATACGCAGTATTTT. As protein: CSVEPTSTDTQYF.

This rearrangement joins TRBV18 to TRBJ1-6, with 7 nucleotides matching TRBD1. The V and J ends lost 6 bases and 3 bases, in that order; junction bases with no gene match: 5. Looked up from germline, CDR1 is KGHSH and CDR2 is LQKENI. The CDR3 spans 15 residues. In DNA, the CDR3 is TGTGCCAGCTCGTTTGGGACAGTCTATAATTCACCCCTCCACTTT. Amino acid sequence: CASSFGTVYNSPLHF.

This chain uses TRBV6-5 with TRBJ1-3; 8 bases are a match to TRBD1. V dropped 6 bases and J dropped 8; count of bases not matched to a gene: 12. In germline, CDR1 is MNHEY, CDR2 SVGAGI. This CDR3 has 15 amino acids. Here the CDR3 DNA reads TGTGCCAGCAGACCGATGACAGGGGTTGAGGACACCATATATTTT. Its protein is CASRPMTGVEDTIYF.

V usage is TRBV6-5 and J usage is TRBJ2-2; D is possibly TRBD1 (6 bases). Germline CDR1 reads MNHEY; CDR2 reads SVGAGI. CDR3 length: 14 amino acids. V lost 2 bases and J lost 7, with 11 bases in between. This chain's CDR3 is CASSYRRTVGELFF. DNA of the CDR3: TGTGCCAGCAGTTACCGGCGGACAGTCGGGGAGCTGTTTTTT.

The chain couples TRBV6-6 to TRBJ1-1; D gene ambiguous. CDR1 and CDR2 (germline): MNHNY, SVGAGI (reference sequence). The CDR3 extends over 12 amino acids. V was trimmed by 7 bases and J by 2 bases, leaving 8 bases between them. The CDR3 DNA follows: TGTGCCAGCAAACAGCCAAACACTGAAGCTTTCTTT. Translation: CASKQPNTEAFF.

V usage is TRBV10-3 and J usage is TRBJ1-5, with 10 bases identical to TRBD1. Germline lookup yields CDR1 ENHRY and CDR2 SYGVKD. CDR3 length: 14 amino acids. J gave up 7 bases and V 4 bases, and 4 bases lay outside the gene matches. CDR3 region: CAISGQGASQPQHF. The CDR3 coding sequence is TGTGCCATCAGTGGACAGGGGGCTAGCCAGCCCCAGCATTTT.

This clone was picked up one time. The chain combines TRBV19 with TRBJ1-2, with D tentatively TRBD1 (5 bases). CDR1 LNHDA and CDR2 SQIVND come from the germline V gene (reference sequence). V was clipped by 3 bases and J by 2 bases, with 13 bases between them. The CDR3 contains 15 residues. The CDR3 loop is CASSIPSAGNYGYTF. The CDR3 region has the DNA TGTGCCAGTAGTATCCCCTCGGCAGGGAACTATGGCTACACCTTC.

CDR3: CASKGSGLNTEAFF. In nucleotides, the CDR3 is TGCGCCAGCAAAGGTAGCGGGCTTAACACTGAAGCTTTCTTT. The rearrangement links TRBV5-1 to TRBJ1-1; D gene uncertain. Trimming left V 6 bases short and J 2 bases short, with 14 bases between. CDR3 size: 14 residues. Germline CDR1 SGHRS, CDR2 YFSETQ.

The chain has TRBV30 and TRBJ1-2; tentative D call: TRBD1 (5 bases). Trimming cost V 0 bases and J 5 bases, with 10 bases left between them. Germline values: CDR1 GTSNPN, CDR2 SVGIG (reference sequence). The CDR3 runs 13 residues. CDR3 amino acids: CAWSVRRGYGYTF. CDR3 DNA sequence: TGTGCCTGGAGTGTACGGCGGGGGTATGGCTACACCTTC.

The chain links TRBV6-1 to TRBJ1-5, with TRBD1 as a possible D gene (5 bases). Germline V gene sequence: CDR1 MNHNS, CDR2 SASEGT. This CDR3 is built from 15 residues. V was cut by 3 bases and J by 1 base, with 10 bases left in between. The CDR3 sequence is CASSDVQASNQPQHF. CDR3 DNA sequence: TGTGCCAGCAGTGATGTACAGGCAAGCAATCAGCCCCAGCATTTT.

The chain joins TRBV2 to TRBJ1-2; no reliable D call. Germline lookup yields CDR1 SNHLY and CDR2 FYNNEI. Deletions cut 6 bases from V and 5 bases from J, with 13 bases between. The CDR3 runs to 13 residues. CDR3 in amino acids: CASRDPGGYGYTF. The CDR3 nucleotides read TGTGCCAGCAGGGACCCTGGAGGGTATGGCTACACCTTC. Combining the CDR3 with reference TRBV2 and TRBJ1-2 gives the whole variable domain EPEVTQTPSHQVTQMGQEVILRCVPISNHLYFYWYRQILGQKVEFLVSFYNNEISEKSEIFDDQFSVERPDGSNFTLKIRSTKLEDSAMYFCASRDPGGYGYTFGSGTRLTVV.

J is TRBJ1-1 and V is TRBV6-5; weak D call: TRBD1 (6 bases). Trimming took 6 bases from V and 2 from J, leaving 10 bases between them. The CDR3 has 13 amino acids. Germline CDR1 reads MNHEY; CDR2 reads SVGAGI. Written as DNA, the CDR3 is TGTGCCAGCAGAAGACAGGAAAACACTGAAGCTTTCTTT. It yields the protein CASRRQENTEAFF.

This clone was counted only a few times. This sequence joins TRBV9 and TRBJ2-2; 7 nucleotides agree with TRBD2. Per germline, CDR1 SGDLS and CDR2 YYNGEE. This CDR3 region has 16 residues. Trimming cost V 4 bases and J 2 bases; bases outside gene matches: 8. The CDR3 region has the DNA TGTGCCAGCAGCTCTGGGACGGGGGGAAACACCGGGGAGCTGTTTTTT. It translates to CASSSGTGGNTGELFF.

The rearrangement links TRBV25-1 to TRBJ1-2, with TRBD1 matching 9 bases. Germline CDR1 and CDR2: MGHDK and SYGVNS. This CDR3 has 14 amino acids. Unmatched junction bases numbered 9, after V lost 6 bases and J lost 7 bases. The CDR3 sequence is CASSEQQGASGYTF. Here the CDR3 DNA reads TGTGCCAGCAGCGAACAACAGGGGGCAAGTGGCTACACCTTC.

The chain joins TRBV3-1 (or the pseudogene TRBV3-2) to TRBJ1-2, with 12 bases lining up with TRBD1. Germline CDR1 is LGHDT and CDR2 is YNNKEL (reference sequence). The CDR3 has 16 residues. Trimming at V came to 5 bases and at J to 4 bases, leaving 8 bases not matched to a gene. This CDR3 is CASSFRDRGRSYGYTF. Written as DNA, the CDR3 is TGTGCCAGCAGCTTCCGGGACAGGGGGCGCAGCTATGGCTACACCTTC.

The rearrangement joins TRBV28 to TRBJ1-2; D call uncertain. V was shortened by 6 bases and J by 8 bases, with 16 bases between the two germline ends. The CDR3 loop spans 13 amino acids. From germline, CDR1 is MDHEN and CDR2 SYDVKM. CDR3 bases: TGTGCCAGCAGCCACGACACTCTCTCAGGCTACACCTTC. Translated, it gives CASSHDTLSGYTF.